This TCR beta chain was recovered during a study of T cells in Graves' hyperthyroidism and ophthalmopathy. The CDR3 runs 13 residues. Per germline, CDR1 DFQATT and CDR2 SNEGSKA (reference sequence). V trimming: 6 bases; J trimming: 3 bases; junction bases outside the gene matches: 4. Using RNA transcripts as the source, TCR beta CDR3 regions were amplified. The primer set for the first-round RT-PCR of the TCR CDR3 was HTBI. MiXCR, run by TCRdb on the multiplex PCR reads, gives a single entry per CDR3 protein. The table shows around 600,000 distinct CDR3 sequences, with approximately 15% occurring only once. This clonotype has a count of ten or more.

The sequenced material came from blood. The TCR sequence derives from a woman under 30 with Graves' ophthalmopathy. The rearrangement links TRBV20-1 to TRBJ2-2; 7 bases match TRBD1. The CDR3 nucleotides read TGCAGTGCGGAGGACAGGCACACCGGGGAGCTGTTTTTT. Amino acids: CSAEDRHTGELFF.